These 14 T cell receptor beta chains were sequenced from one sample in a study of cytomegalovirus exposure and HLA in healthy donors (dated by TCRdb to about 2017). Library construction relied on the immunoSEQ multiplex PCR assay. The multiplex PCR relied on a mix of 60 forward primers for TCR Vbeta segments and 13 reverse primers for TCR Jbeta segments. What TCRdb holds here is the immuneACCESS table cut down to in-frame rearrangements. Part of the clones is not present; checked against another copy, under half of the missing clones reflect an unresolved V gene, and the others are unexplained. The sample data list 180,000 or so clones, and 75% to 85% of these were observed just once. The ten largest clones add up to about 2.5% of the sample. The sequenced sample consisted of PBMCs. The receptors originated from a young woman in good health and CMV-seropositive.

The V call is TRBV19, the J call TRBJ1-2, with D perhaps matching TRBD1 (5 bases). Germline-derived CDR1 and CDR2 are LNHDA and SQIVND (reference sequence). This CDR3 is 12 amino acids long. Trimming removed 5 bases from V and 8 bases from J, with 12 bases in between. This chain's CDR3 is CASSAAGRGYTF. CDR3 nucleotide sequence: TGTGCCAGTAGTGCGGCAGGGCGAGGCTACACCTTC.

The J gene is TRBJ2-5, the V gene TRBV5-1; 11 nucleotides align to TRBD2. Germline loops: CDR1 SGHRS, CDR2 YFSETQ. Trimming took 3 bases from V and 2 from J; bases not matched to a gene: 3. The CDR3 spans 15 residues. The CDR3 protein is CASSSRLAGQETQYF. The CDR3 nucleotides are TGCGCCAGCAGCTCGAGACTAGCGGGGCAAGAGACCCAGTACTTC. Based on the CDR3 plus reference TRBV5-1 and TRBJ2-5, the full variable domain is KAGVTQTPRYLIKTRGQQVTLSCSPISGHRSVSWYQQTPGQGLQFLFEYFSETQRNKGNFPGRFSGRQFSNSRSEMNVSTLELGDSALYLCASSSRLAGQETQYFGPGTRLLVL.

CDR3 amino acids: CASSQDLFYRGSGYTF. The CDR3, as DNA: TGTGCCAGCAGCCAAGATCTGTTTTACAGGGGGAGCGGCTACACCTTC. The chain is built from TRBV14 and TRBJ1-2; 8 bases map to TRBD1. The J segment lost 8 bases and the V segment lost 0 bases, leaving 11 bases of the junction unmatched. From germline, CDR1 is SGHDN and CDR2 FVKESK. The length of the CDR3 is 16 residues. The full variable domain, in which reference TRBV14 and TRBJ1-2 provide the parts outside the CDR3, is EAGVTQFPSHSVIEKGQTVTLRCDPISGHDNLYWYRRVMGKEIKFLLHFVKESKQDESGMPNNRFLAERTGGTYSTLKVQPAELEDSGVYFCASSQDLFYRGSGYTFGSGTRLTVV.

This clone has only a few counts. The chain carries TRBV4-3 and TRBJ2-5; D possibly corresponds to TRBD2 (6 bases). Germline V CDR1 and CDR2: LGHNA, YSLEER. CDR3 size: 14 residues. With 0 bases removed from V and 11 bases from J, the gap between germline ends came to 16 bases. The DNA of the CDR3 is TGCGCCAGCAGCCAAGACCCTGGGGCGGGGCGTCAGTACTTC. Translated: CASSQDPGAGRQYF.

This clone was counted a single time. The chain carries TRBV4-3 and TRBJ2-7; D may be TRBD1 (5 bases). Germline V gene data show CDR1 as LGHNA and CDR2 as YSLEER. The V gene lost 4 bases and the J gene lost 2 bases, with 12 bases spanning the gap. This CDR3 contains 14 residues. The CDR3 sequence is CASSRFPGTYEQYF. CDR3 DNA sequence: TGCGCCAGCAGCCGGTTTCCAGGGACCTACGAGCAGTACTTC.

The genes are TRBV28 and TRBJ1-2; TRBD1 agrees at 12 bases. CDR1 is MDHEN, CDR2 SYDVKM, per germline. Trimming cost V 6 bases and J 6 bases; bases outside gene matches: 11. The CDR3 length is 16 residues. CDR3 amino acids: CASRSGTGGLRDGYTF. The CDR3 nucleotides read TGTGCCAGCAGGTCGGGGACAGGGGGCCTGAGGGATGGCTACACCTTC.

There are a few counts of this clone. For the CDR3, the DNA is TGTGCCAGCACCCAATGGAGGCGCAAGAGCAATCAGCCCCAGCATTTT. This encodes CASTQWRRKSNQPQHF. The chain couples TRBV28 to TRBJ1-5; D is uncertain. V dropped 7 bases and J dropped 1 base, with 17 bases sitting between them. CDR1 is MDHEN and CDR2 is SYDVKM in the germline V gene. This CDR3 spans 16 amino acids. Based on the CDR3 plus reference TRBV28 and TRBJ1-5, the full variable domain is DVKVTQSSRYLVKRTGEKVFLECVQDMDHENMFWYRQDPGLGLRLIYFSYDVKMKEKGDIPEGYSVSREKKERFSLILESASTNQTSMYLCASTQWRRKSNQPQHFGDGTRLSIL.

The V and J genes are TRBV6-1 and TRBJ1-6, with D perhaps TRBD1 (5 bases). The CDR3 runs 14 residues. Trimming stripped 4 bases from V and 10 bases from J, with 14 bases between. From germline, CDR1 is MNHNS and CDR2 SASEGT. This chain's CDR3 is CASSGSRGRSPLHF. DNA for the CDR3: TGTGCCAGCAGTGGTAGCCGGGGGAGATCACCCCTCCACTTT.

This clone was recorded once. The rearrangement joins TRBV10-3 to TRBJ2-7, with D possibly matching TRBD2 (6 bases). Trimming removed 8 bases at V and 4 bases at J, with 21 bases between. The CDR3 has 15 amino acids. Germline V gives CDR1 ENHRY, CDR2 SYGVKD. The CDR3 bases are TGTGCCATCGCCCGCGGCGGGGCGTTAGAATACGAGCAGTACTTC. Translated: CAIARGGALEYEQYF.

The rearrangement joins TRBV4-3 to TRBJ2-3; D may be TRBD2 (6 bases). There are 17 residues in the CDR3. Per germline, CDR1 LGHNA and CDR2 YSLEER. Trimming removed 0 bases from V and 6 bases from J, with 19 bases in between. In nucleotides, the CDR3 is TGCGCCAGCAGCCAAGATCACGCGGGACTTAGGGAGGATACGCAGTATTTT. Protein sequence: CASSQDHAGLREDTQYF.

V usage is TRBV5-4 and J usage is TRBJ2-5; 9 nucleotides line up with TRBD1. From germline, CDR1 is SGHNT and CDR2 YYREEE (reference sequence). J was trimmed by 5 bases and V by 3 bases; bases with no gene match: 11. CDR3 size: 16 residues. The CDR3 DNA follows: TGTGCCAGCAGCTGGGCCCGGGACAGGGCGACGGAGACCCAGTACTTC. It is translated as CASSWARDRATETQYF. The full variable domain, its missing parts supplied by reference TRBV5-4 and TRBJ2-5, is ETGVTQSPTHLIKTRGQQVTLRCSSQSGHNTVSWYQQALGQGPQFIFQYYREEENGRGNFPPRFSGLQFPNYSSELNVNALELDDSALYLCASSWARDRATETQYFGPGTRLLVL.

The chain links TRBV5-6 to TRBJ2-7; D may be TRBD2 (6 bases). This CDR3 has 13 residues. V lost 4 bases and J lost 5, with 13 bases in between. CDR1 and CDR2 from the germline V gene are SGHDT and YYEEEE. CDR3 residues: CASSNLGRDEQYF. The CDR3, as DNA: TGTGCCAGCAGCAATCTCGGGAGAGACGAGCAGTACTTC.

In its sample, this clone was seen a few times. This sequence joins TRBV5-4 and TRBJ2-2; TRBD2 aligns across 13 bases. The CDR3 loop spans 16 amino acids. The germline gives CDR1 SGHNT, CDR2 YYREEE (reference sequence). The V gene end was trimmed by 3 bases and the J gene end by 4 bases; junction bases not matched to a gene: 3. CDR3 sequence: CASSSLAGGLTGELFF. The CDR3 bases are TGTGCCAGCAGCTCACTAGCGGGGGGGCTCACCGGGGAGCTGTTTTTT.

This chain joins TRBV7-5 and TRBJ1-5; the listed D gene, TRBD1, was not tested against the DNA. TRBV7-5 is shown as a pseudogene. The CDR3 has 17 residues. The DNA for the CDR3 is TGTGCCAGAAGCTCTGACCGGGACAGGGTTACTAATCAGCCCCAGCATTTT. It is translated as CARSSDRDRVTNQPQHF.